This T cell receptor (beta chain) was observed in a study of blood T cell repertoires in COVID-19. Study overall: Samples of COVID-19 (acute and convalescent) were obtained from the United States, Italy and Spain. T cells, B-cell-depleted T cells, or PBMCs provided the cDNA or gDNA that served as material.

Per the study methods: By means of reference gene primer amplification, nucleated cell counts were estimated. Clones were read by immunoSEQ multiplex PCR, and TCRdb kept only the in-frame ones, dropping some. The V and J calls and clone size are taken from that table; D and trimming were inferred from the DNA. This table holds approximately 75,000 clones, approximately 79% found once. Germline-derived CDR1 and CDR2 are SGHDT and YYEEEE. This CDR3 spans 16 amino acids. The V gene end was trimmed by 3 bases and the J gene end by 7 bases; junction bases not matched to a gene: 9. Sequencing was done on a sample of peripheral blood. The receptor comes from a human donor with acute or convalescent COVID-19. The donor label of this sample is uncertain. The V call is TRBV5-6, the J call TRBJ2-2, with 10 bases lining up with TRBD1. The CDR3 coding sequence is TGTGCCAGCAGCTGGCCGGGACAGGGGCGTGTCGGGGAGCTGTTTTTT. It translates to CASSWPGQGRVGELFF.